This T cell receptor (beta chain) is drawn from a study of CD8+CD57+ T cells in acquired aplastic anemia. V lost 5 bases to trimming and J lost 3 bases, with 9 bases between them. This CDR3 region has 12 residues. Germline CDR1 reads SQVTM; CDR2 reads ANQGSEA. A word on this clonotype: Its antigen is not identified.

Study conclusions and caveats: Around 27 was the count of CD8+ CDR3 sequences that patients shared with controls.

CDR3 and TCR beta VDJ profiling relied on genomic DNA as the template. TCRdb ran MiXCR on the reads and lists one entry per CDR3 protein. The sample consists of 300,000 or so distinct CDR3 sequences, about 56% of them appearing once. Sequences were obtained from sorted CD4+, CD8+, or CD8+CD57+ T cells (not recorded which) from PBMCs. The chain joins TRBV29-1 to TRBJ2-3; the D gene is possibly TRBD2 (5 bases). This sequence was found in a human donor with severe aplastic anemia or a healthy control (not recorded which). CDR3 nucleotide sequence: TGCAGCGTTACCCGGGGTACAGATACGCAGTATTTT. Its translation: CSVTRGTDTQYF.